A selection of T cell receptor beta chains follows, all from one sample in a study of radiation and T cells in renal cell carcinoma. Assay used: immunoSEQ multiplex PCR; TCRdb lists only in-frame clones, some missing. The data show 140,000 to 150,000 clones, 75% to 90% seen once. This specimen was blood, taken from a patient whose treatment included radiotherapy and nephrectomy. The receptors were sampled from a woman aged 45-65 years with renal cell carcinoma. The conserved cysteine and the conserved F or W are not part of the CDR3 here. Each record gives: V gene, J gene, CDR3 protein.

>TRBV19|TRBJ2-7
ASSIASEEVDEQY
>TRBV19|TRBJ1-1
ASSIISRDQAF
>TRBV29-1|TRBJ2-7
SAANQGRDEQY
>TRBV7-9|TRBJ1-1
ASSAGQGPNTEAF
>TRBV4-3|TRBJ2-5
ASSQSPAGRETQY
>TRBV19|TRBJ1-5
ASLEGGGNQPQH
>TRBV7-2|TRBJ1-1
ASSATENTEAF
>TRBV10-1|TRBJ2-7
ASSGAGVYEQY
>TRBV6-5|TRBJ1-2
ASSYQKGLSGYT
>TRBV4-2|TRBJ1-2
ASSQSLRTAPNYGYT
>TRBV11-2|TRBJ1-2
ASSGIRTTLPYGYT
>TRBV2|TRBJ1-2
ASSEHGRDYGYT
>TRBV9|TRBJ2-7
ASSVSRDPYEQY
>TRBV7-8|TRBJ2-1
ASSLRAVGTGSYNEQF
>TRBV5-1|TRBJ2-1
ASSVGTDNEQF
>TRBV7-8|TRBJ1-1
ASSVGQGGTEAF
>TRBV9|TRBJ2-2
ASSVGQGVGTGELF
>TRBV11-3|TRBJ2-3
ASSLGTGTGMSDTQY
>TRBV7-2|TRBJ2-7
ASSRRRGTYEQY
>TRBV28|TRBJ2-1
ASSRARRGNEQF
>TRBV7-2|TRBJ1-2
ASSHRQNYGYT
>TRBV5-1|TRBJ2-1
ASSLAGPQGNEQF
>TRBV4-3|TRBJ2-1
ASSQRSTSGAYNEQF
>TRBV28|TRBJ2-7
ASSLNRGNEQY
>TRBV15|TRBJ2-5
ATSGPNEETQY
>TRBV4-3|TRBJ1-2
ASSQQGLGYT
>TRBV6-6|TRBJ1-5
ASRGPTGGRNQPQH
>TRBV5-6|TRBJ1-3
ASRDGQGIAGNTIY
>TRBV11-2|TRBJ2-7
ASSRLGTGLYEQY
>TRBV2|TRBJ1-1
ASSKEGNTEAF
>TRBV19|TRBJ1-4
ASRTGMGNEKLF
>TRBV6-5|TRBJ1-1
ASSLTGRATEAF